This TCR beta chain was sequenced during a study of blood T cell repertoires in COVID-19. Study background: Samples of COVID-19 (acute and convalescent) were obtained from the United States, Italy and Spain. PBMCs, B-cell-depleted T cells, or T cells were the source of the cDNA or gDNA that made up the material.

Original processing methods: Nucleated cell counts were estimated from reference gene primer amplification. Clones were sequenced by immunoSEQ multiplex PCR, and TCRdb holds only the in-frame ones, with some missing. V and J calls and clone size are copied from that table; D and trimming were computed from the DNA. This table holds approximately 250,000 clones, roughly 90% found once. Sequencing was done on a sample of peripheral blood. The source is a man aged 25 to 40 who had recovered from COVID-19.

This CDR3 reads CASSAGQGRNYGYTF. The CDR3 nucleotides read TGTGCCAGCAGCGCAGGACAGGGGCGGAACTATGGCTACACCTTC. The V gene is TRBV9, the J gene TRBJ1-2, with TRBD1 matching over 9 bases. In germline, CDR1 is SGDLS, CDR2 YYNGEE. Trimming at V came to 3 bases and at J to 2 bases, leaving 5 bases not matched to a gene. The CDR3 extends over 15 amino acids. The full variable domain, in which reference TRBV9 and TRBJ1-2 provide the parts outside the CDR3, is DSGVTQTPKHLITATGQRVTLRCSPRSGDLSVYWYQQSLDQGLQFLIQYYNGEERAKGNILERFSAQQFPDLHSELNLSSLELGDSALYFCASSAGQGRNYGYTFGSGTRLTVV.